This T cell receptor (beta chain) was captured by sequencing in a study of blood T cell repertoires in COVID-19. Background on the study: Sources were T cells, B-cell-depleted T cells, or PBMCs; the material itself was cDNA or gDNA.

In the original workflow: Counts of nucleated cells, estimated from reference gene primer amplification, were obtained. Generated by immunoSEQ multiplex PCR, the TCRdb table keeps only in-frame clones and is missing some. V and J calls and clone size follow that table, whereas D and trimming were derived from the DNA. The data hold over 300,000 clones, with 88% observed a single time. Sequencing used PBMCs or T cells enriched from blood (not recorded which). This sequence was found in a woman aged 30 to 39 with acute COVID-19.

DNA for the CDR3: TGCGCCAGCAGCCAAGTCGTGGGTCCTAGCTCCTACGAGCAGTACTTC. This gives the protein CASSQVVGPSSYEQYF. This chain joins TRBV4-1 and TRBJ2-7; D gene unclear. The ends were cut back, 1 base at V and 0 bases at J, with 13 bases in the middle. The CDR3 runs to 16 residues. Germline V CDR1 and CDR2: MGHRA, YSYEKL.